Shown below are 25 T cell receptor beta chains from a single sample sequenced in a study of human T cells and chemical hapten exposure. A single record per CDR3 protein comes from TCRdb applying MiXCR to the RACE reads. The sample has roughly 72,000 distinct CDR3 sequences, about a tenth seen once. Noted time point: patch test 1, 2 weeks after DPC sensitization. Treatment meaning: therapeutic diphenylcyclopropenone sensitization with weekly scalp DPC. Source: whole blood, taken in connection with sensitization to the hapten diphenylcyclopropenone (DPC). The source of these receptors is a woman aged 50 to 60 with alopecia areata. Some clones in this sample may be carry-over from other donors' samples.

This sequence joins TRBV12-3 or TRBV12-4 and TRBJ2-7; 15 nucleotides agree with TRBD2. Trimming took 4 bases from V and 6 from J; bases not matched to a gene: 1. The length of the CDR3 is 14 residues. CDR3: CASSWTSGRGEQYF. The CDR3 DNA sequence: TGTGCCAGCAGTTGGACTAGCGGGAGGGGCGAGCAGTACTTC.

This clonotype occurred many times. This chain uses TRBV5-4 with TRBJ2-1; 8 nucleotides agree with TRBD2. CDR1 is SGHNT, CDR2 YYREEE, per germline (reference sequence). Trimming removed 4 bases from V and 9 bases from J; junction bases left unmatched: 6. CDR3 length equals 13 residues. The CDR3 DNA reads as TGTGCCAGCAGCCTCGTGACTAGCGCTGAGCAGTTCTTC. Amino acids: CASSLVTSAEQFF.

J is TRBJ1-1 and V is TRBV14, with TRBD1 matching over 7 bases. V dropped 0 bases and J dropped 11; count of bases not matched to a gene: 9. The CDR3 has 14 amino acids. CDR1 SGHDN and CDR2 FVKESK come from the germline V gene. The CDR3: CASSQDLVDRMAFF. CDR3 in DNA: TGTGCCAGCAGCCAAGATCTGGTGGACAGGATGGCTTTCTTT.

Only a few counts were recorded for this clonotype. V usage is TRBV11-2 and J usage is TRBJ2-6, with TRBD2 matching over 8 bases. The CDR3 runs 18 residues. Unmatched junction bases numbered 9, after V lost 5 bases and J lost 0 bases. From germline, CDR1 is SGHAT and CDR2 FQNNGV. CDR3 in amino acids: CASSPRGGRLSGANVLTF. The CDR3 DNA reads as TGTGCCAGCAGCCCCCGCGGGGGGCGACTCTCTGGGGCCAACGTCCTGACTTTC.

V is TRBV6-6 and J is TRBJ2-1; D could derive from TRBD1 or TRBD2 (5 bases each). CDR1 and CDR2 (germline): MNHNY, SVGAGI (reference sequence). CDR3 length equals 15 residues. V lost 5 bases and J lost 6, with 17 bases in between. The CDR3 loop is CASSIRQTAGNEQFF. CDR3 nucleotide sequence: TGTGCCAGCAGTATCCGACAGACGGCGGGCAATGAGCAGTTCTTC.

The sample holds many counts of this clonotype. The rearrangement links TRBV20-1 to TRBJ1-6; D is perhaps TRBD1 (5 bases). This CDR3 has 14 residues. V was pared by 3 bases and J by 3 bases, with 9 bases between. Germline V lookup: CDR1 DFQATT, CDR2 SNEGSKA (reference sequence). DNA for the CDR3: TGCAGTGCTAGGCGGGGGGACTATAATTCACCCCTCCACTTT. Residues: CSARRGDYNSPLHF.

The genes are TRBV20-1 and TRBJ1-4, with 9 bases aligning to TRBD1. Germline V gene lookup returns CDR1 DFQATT and CDR2 SNEGSKA (reference sequence). The CDR3 totals 13 residues. The trim removed 1 base at V and 8 bases at J, leaving 2 bases unmatched. CDR3 sequence: CSARVGTGEKLFF. The CDR3 DNA sequence: TGCAGTGCTAGAGTGGGGACAGGGGAAAAACTGTTTTTT.

This clonotype was counted a few times. This chain joins TRBV4-3 and TRBJ2-1; D unclear. The CDR3 totals 15 residues. V was clipped by 4 bases and J by 2 bases, with 12 bases between them. Germline V gene data show CDR1 as LGHNA and CDR2 as YSLEER. CDR3 coding DNA: TGCGCCAGCAGCCTGGATACGGCGGCCTACAATGAGCAGTTCTTC. This codes for CASSLDTAAYNEQFF.

Ten or more counts support this clonotype. J is TRBJ2-7 and V is TRBV27, with TRBD1 identical over 10 bases. The CDR3 has 14 amino acids. Trimming took 3 bases from V and 6 from J; bases not matched to a gene: 5. The germline CDR1 and CDR2 sequences are MNHEY and SMNVEV (reference sequence). In DNA form, the CDR3 reads TGTGCCAGCAGTTTCGGGACAGGGGAGCGCGAGCAGTACTTC. Its protein product is CASSFGTGEREQYF.

The chain couples TRBV27 to TRBJ2-7, with TRBD2 identical over 8 bases. V was pared by 2 bases and J by 6 bases, with 9 bases of the junction left unmatched. In germline, CDR1 is MNHEY, CDR2 SMNVEV (reference sequence). The CDR3 length is 15 residues. The CDR3 region is CASSLGAGASGEQYF. In DNA, the CDR3 is TGTGCCAGCAGTTTAGGAGCGGGAGCGTCCGGCGAGCAGTACTTC.

The chain combines TRBV19 with TRBJ2-1; D may be TRBD2 (5 bases). The germline V and J ends were trimmed by 5 bases and 3 bases, with 17 bases remaining between them. The length of the CDR3 is 16 residues. Germline V gene lookup returns CDR1 LNHDA and CDR2 SQIVND (reference sequence). The CDR3 DNA reads TGTGCCAGTAGTCCCCGAGGGAGCGGAGGCTACAATGAGCAGTTCTTC. Its protein is CASSPRGSGGYNEQFF.

V usage is TRBV24-1 and J usage is TRBJ2-5; D call uncertain. Trimming removed 5 bases at V and 5 bases at J, with 8 bases between. The CDR3 has 12 residues. CDR1 and CDR2 (germline): KGHDR, SFDVKD. CDR3 sequence: CATSGQLETQYF. CDR3 DNA sequence: TGTGCCACCAGTGGTCAGTTGGAGACCCAGTACTTC.

This clonotype has more than one count but fewer than ten. The chain is built from TRBV5-1 and TRBJ2-5, with TRBD2 identical over 7 bases. The CDR3 sequence is 15 residues long. Losses at the gene ends were 0 bases for V and 4 bases for J; bases not matched to a gene: 6. The germline gives CDR1 SGHRS, CDR2 YFSETQ. CDR3 amino acids: CASSLAASGLETQYF. CDR3 in DNA: TGCGCCAGCAGCTTGGCGGCTAGCGGACTAGAGACCCAGTACTTC.

This clonotype was seen only a few times. V gene TRBV7-2 combines with J gene TRBJ2-1, with D maybe TRBD1 (5 bases). The CDR3 contains 14 residues. The V gene's germline CDR1 is SGHTA and CDR2 FQGNSA. V was clipped by 7 bases and J by 5 bases, with 15 bases between them. For the CDR3, the DNA is TGTGCCAGCAACAGGACGCCCTGGGACAATGAGCAGTTCTTC. The encoded protein is CASNRTPWDNEQFF.

The gene calls are TRBV6-5 and TRBJ2-2; 8 bases match TRBD1. V lost 5 bases to trimming and J lost 0 bases; unmatched junction nucleotides: 8. The CDR3 spans 17 residues. CDR1 MNHEY and CDR2 SVGAGI come from the germline V gene. Here the CDR3 reads CASSRDRTPANTGELFF. Here the CDR3 DNA reads TGTGCCAGCAGTCGGGACAGGACGCCCGCGAACACCGGGGAGCTGTTTTTT.

This clonotype has just a few counts. The chain combines TRBV12-3 or TRBV12-4 with TRBJ2-2; TRBD1 is a possible D gene (5 bases). The CDR3 loop spans 16 amino acids. V was clipped by 5 bases and J by 1 base, with 14 bases between them. The CDR3 coding sequence is TGTGCCAGCAGTCCCCTTTGGGGCCAGAACACCGGGGAGCTGTTTTTT. This encodes CASSPLWGQNTGELFF.

This clonotype was counted many times. V usage is TRBV20-1 and J usage is TRBJ1-2, with D perhaps matching TRBD1 (5 bases). The germline V gene encodes CDR1 DFQATT and CDR2 SNEGSKA (reference sequence). V was cut by 6 bases and J by 4 bases, with 12 bases left in between. The CDR3 sequence is 12 residues long. DNA for the CDR3: TGCAGTGCCAGTGGAGGGACCTATGGCTACACCTTC. This translates into CSASGGTYGYTF.

This clonotype was seen many times. The chain carries TRBV9 and TRBJ2-5; tentative D call: TRBD1 (6 bases). This CDR3 is 14 amino acids long. With 1 base removed from V and 2 bases from J, the gap between germline ends came to 9 bases. Germline CDR1 reads SGDLS; CDR2 reads YYNGEE. The CDR3 loop reads CASSVLGAQETQYF. Written as DNA, the CDR3 is TGTGCCAGCAGCGTATTGGGGGCACAAGAGACCCAGTACTTC.

This chain joins TRBV20-1 and TRBJ2-7; D gene uncertain. Trimming removed 0 bases at V and 2 bases at J, with 17 bases between. The germline V gene has CDR1 DFQATT and CDR2 SNEGSKA (reference sequence). This CDR3 is built from 16 residues. This CDR3 is CSARDNARTLPYEQYF. The CDR3 DNA reads TGCAGTGCTAGAGACAATGCCAGGACCCTCCCCTACGAGCAGTACTTC.

This clonotype was counted many times. The V and J genes are TRBV7-9 and TRBJ1-6; D unclear. This CDR3 has 13 residues. Between the trimmed V and J ends, which lost 1 base and 10 bases, there was a span of 8 bases. Germline lookup yields CDR1 SEHNR and CDR2 FQNEAQ (reference sequence). The CDR3 DNA is TGTGCCAGCAGCTTAGAGGGTTACTCACCCCTCCACTTT. Amino acids: CASSLEGYSPLHF.

This clonotype was counted between two and nine times. V is TRBV20-1 and J is TRBJ2-5; D gene uncertain. CDR3 length: 14 residues. Germline V gives CDR1 DFQATT, CDR2 SNEGSKA (reference sequence). V was trimmed by 5 bases and J by 5 bases, leaving 18 bases between them. The CDR3 reads CSASPGSALETQYF. CDR3 coding DNA: TGCAGTGCTTCCCCCGGATCGGCGCTCGAGACCCAGTACTTC.

This chain links TRBV5-3 with TRBJ1-1; D gene uncertain. TRBV5-3 is an open reading frame whose function is uncertain. CDR3 length equals 14 residues. CDR3 sequence: CAKRRSVLNTEAFF. The CDR3 region has the DNA TGTGCGAAAAGAAGATCCGTTCTGAACACTGAAGCTTTCTTT.

The chain links TRBV7-9 to TRBJ1-1, with D possibly TRBD1 on 6 matching bases. CDR1 and CDR2 from the germline V gene are SEHNR and FQNEAQ (reference sequence). V lost 5 bases to trimming and J lost 7 bases, with 17 bases between them. CDR3 length: 14 residues. The CDR3 nucleotides read TGTGCCAGCAGCCCCGACAGGTACACGGGTGAAGCTTTCTTT. This translates into CASSPDRYTGEAFF.

The rearrangement uses TRBV7-9 and TRBJ1-2; the D gene is possibly TRBD1 (5 bases). Trimming pared 5 bases from V and 6 bases from J, leaving 13 bases between. CDR1 is SEHNR and CDR2 is FQNEAQ in the germline V gene (reference sequence). This CDR3 has 13 amino acids. The CDR3 nucleotides are TGTGCCAGCAGCCCTAATAGGGGAGATGGCTACACCTTC. Protein product: CASSPNRGDGYTF.

This clonotype was picked up a small number of times. The CDR3 sequence: CASSEQGLGYTF. The CDR3 DNA reads as TGTGCCAGCAGTGAGCAGGGGCTCGGCTACACCTTC. The rearrangement uses TRBV2 and TRBJ1-2, with D possibly matching TRBD1 (6 bases). The CDR3 extends over 12 amino acids. Germline V gives CDR1 SNHLY, CDR2 FYNNEI. V lost 3 bases and J 8 bases, leaving 10 bases between the germline ends.